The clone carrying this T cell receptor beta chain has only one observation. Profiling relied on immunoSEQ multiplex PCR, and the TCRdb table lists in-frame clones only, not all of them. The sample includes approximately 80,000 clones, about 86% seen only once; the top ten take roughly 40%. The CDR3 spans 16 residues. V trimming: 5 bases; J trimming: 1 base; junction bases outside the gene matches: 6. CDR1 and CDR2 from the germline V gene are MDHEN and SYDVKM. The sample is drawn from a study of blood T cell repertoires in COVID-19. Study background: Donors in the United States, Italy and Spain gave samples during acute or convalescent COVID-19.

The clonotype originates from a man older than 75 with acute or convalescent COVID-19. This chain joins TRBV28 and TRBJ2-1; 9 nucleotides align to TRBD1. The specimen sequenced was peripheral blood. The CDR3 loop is CASSPLGQGSYNEQFF. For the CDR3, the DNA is TGTGCCAGCAGTCCCCTCGGACAGGGGTCCTACAATGAGCAGTTCTTC. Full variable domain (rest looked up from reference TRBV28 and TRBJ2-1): DVKVTQSSRYLVKRTGEKVFLECVQDMDHENMFWYRQDPGLGLRLIYFSYDVKMKEKGDIPEGYSVSREKKERFSLILESASTNQTSMYLCASSPLGQGSYNEQFFGPGTRLTVL.